This T cell receptor beta chain was profiled in a study of T cell responses to AZD1222 COVID-19 vaccine. Across the whole study: Analysis merged second doses at about 4 or about 12 weeks. Study observations and caveats: Females made up more of the donors, who were largely white British, and clonal diversity may have come out too low.

Measured with immunoSEQ multiplex PCR; TCRdb has only the in-frame clones, and not every one. This table holds 90,000 or so clones, approximately 91% found once. Trimming cost V 2 bases and J 0 bases; bases outside gene matches: 7. The CDR3 sequence is 17 residues long. CDR1 and CDR2 (germline): SGHRS, YFSETQ. Note on this clone: Antigen unknown.

This rearrangement joins TRBV5-1 to TRBJ2-2, with 7 bases matching TRBD1. The sequence derives from an adult in good health. The sequencing here drew on peripheral blood, taken on day 0 of AZD1222 vaccination. The CDR3 DNA is TGCGCCAGCAGCTTCCCCGCTGGACAGGCGAACACCGGGGAGCTGTTTTTT. Amino acids: CASSFPAGQANTGELFF.